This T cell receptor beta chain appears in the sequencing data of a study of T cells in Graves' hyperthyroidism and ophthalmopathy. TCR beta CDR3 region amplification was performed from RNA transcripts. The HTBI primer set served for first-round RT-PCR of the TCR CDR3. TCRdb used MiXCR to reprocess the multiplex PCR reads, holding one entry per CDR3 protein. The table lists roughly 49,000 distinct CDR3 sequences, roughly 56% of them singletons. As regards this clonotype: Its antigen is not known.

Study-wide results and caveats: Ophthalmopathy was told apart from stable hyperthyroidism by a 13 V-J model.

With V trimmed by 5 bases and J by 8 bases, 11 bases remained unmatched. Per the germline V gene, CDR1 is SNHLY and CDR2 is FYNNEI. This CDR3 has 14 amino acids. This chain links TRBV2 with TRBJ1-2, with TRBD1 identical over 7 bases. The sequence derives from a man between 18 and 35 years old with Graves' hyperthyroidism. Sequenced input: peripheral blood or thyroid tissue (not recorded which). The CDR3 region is CASSQYRGGMGYTF. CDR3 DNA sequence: TGTGCCAGCAGTCAATACAGGGGTGGTATGGGCTACACCTTC.